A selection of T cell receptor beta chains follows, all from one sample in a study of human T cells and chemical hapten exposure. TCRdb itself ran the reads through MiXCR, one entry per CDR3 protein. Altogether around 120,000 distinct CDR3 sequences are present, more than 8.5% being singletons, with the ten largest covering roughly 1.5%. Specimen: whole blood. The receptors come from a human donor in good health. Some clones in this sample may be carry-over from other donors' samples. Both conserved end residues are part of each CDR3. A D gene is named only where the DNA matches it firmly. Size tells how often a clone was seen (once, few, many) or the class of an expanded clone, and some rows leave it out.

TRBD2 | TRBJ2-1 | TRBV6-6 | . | TGTGCCAGCAGCCCCCGGACTAGCGGGACGTACAATGAGCAGTTCTTC | CASSPRTSGTYNEQFF
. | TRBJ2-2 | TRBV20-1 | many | TGCAGTGCTAGAGATGAGGGGGGACTAAGCAGCACCGGGGAGCTGTTTTTT | CSARDEGGLSSTGELFF
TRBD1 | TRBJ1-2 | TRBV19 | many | TGTGCCAGTAGATTCGGGACAGCTCGGGACTATGGCTACACCTTC | CASRFGTARDYGYTF
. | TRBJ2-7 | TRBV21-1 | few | TGTGCCAGCGGGATACTAGCGGGAGTGTCCTACGAGCAGTACTTC | CASGILAGVSYEQYF
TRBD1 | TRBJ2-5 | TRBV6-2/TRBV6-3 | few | TGTGCCAGCCTAAACAGGGGGCGAGAGACCCAGTACTTC | CASLNRGRETQYF
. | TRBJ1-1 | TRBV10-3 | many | TGTGCCATCAGTGAGTCGACGGAGAACACTGAAGCTTTCTTT | CAISESTENTEAFF
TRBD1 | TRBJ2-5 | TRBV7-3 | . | TGTGCCAGCAGCTTAACGGGACAGGGACAAGAGACCCAGTACTTC | CASSLTGQGQETQYF
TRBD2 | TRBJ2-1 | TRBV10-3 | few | TGTGCCATCAGTGGGGTTAGCGGGAGCATCTCCTACAATGAGCAGTTCTTC | CAISGVSGSISYNEQFF
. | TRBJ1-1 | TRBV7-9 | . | TGTGCCAGCAGCCCCCGTGGGCCGGTCACTGAAGCTTTCTTT | CASSPRGPVTEAFF
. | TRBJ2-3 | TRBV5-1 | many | TGCGCCAGCAGGGGGTCTAGCACAGATACGCAGTATTTT | CASRGSSTDTQYF
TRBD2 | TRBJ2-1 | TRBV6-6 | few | TGTGCCAGCAGCTTAGCGGGAGGTGGGAATGAGCAGTTCTTC | CASSLAGGGNEQFF
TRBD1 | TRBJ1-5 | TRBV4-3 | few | TGCGCCAGCAGCCCAGGGACAGGGGATGGCAATCAGCCCCAGCATTTT | CASSPGTGDGNQPQHF
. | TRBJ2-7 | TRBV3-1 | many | TGTGCCAGCAGCCATGGATCAGGGGCCTACGAGCAGTACTTC | CASSHGSGAYEQYF
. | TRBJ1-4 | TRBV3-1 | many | TGTGCCAGCAGCCCTTATACAGGGAGCCAGGAAAAACTGTTTTTT | CASSPYTGSQEKLFF
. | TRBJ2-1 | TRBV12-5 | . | TGTGCTAGTGGCCCTCCGAGCCCCGGGGTCGATGAGCAGTTCTTC | CASGPPSPGVDEQFF
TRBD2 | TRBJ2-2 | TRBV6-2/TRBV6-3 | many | TGTGCCACCTCAGTAGCGGGAGAGGGAACCGGGGAGCTGTTTTTT | CATSVAGEGTGELFF
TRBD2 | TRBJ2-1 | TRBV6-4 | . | TGTGCCACCCGGACTAGCGGGTCTCACAATGAGCAGTTCTTC | CATRTSGSHNEQFF
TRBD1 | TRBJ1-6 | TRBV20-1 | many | TGCAGTGCTGGGGGACAGGGGAATTCACCCCTCCACTTT | CSAGGQGNSPLHF
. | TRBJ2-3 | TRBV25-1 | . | TGTGCCAGCAGTGAGTTTGAGGGTAGCACAGATACGCAGTATTTT | CASSEFEGSTDTQYF
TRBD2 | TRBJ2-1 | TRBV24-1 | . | TGTGCCACCAGTGATAGCGGGAGACTGTTCTTC | CATSDSGRLFF
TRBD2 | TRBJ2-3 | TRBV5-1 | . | TGCGCCAGCAGCTTCGAGGTCTGGAGCGGGGGGGCCACAGATACGCAGTATTTT | CASSFEVWSGGATDTQYF
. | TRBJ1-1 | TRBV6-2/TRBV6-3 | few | TGTGCCAGCAGTTTTGTGAGGAACACTGAAGCTTTCTTT | CASSFVRNTEAFF
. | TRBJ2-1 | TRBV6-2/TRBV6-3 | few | TGTGCCAGCAGTGCCCGGGACCAAACCTACAATGAGCAGTTCTTC | CASSARDQTYNEQFF
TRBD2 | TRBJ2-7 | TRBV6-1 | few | TGTGCCAGCAGTTTCGGGGGGACCAACTCCTACGAGCAGTACTTC | CASSFGGTNSYEQYF
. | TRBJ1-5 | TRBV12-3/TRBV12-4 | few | TGTGCCAGCAGTTTCCCCAGGGAGGGGAATCAGCCCCAGCATTTT | CASSFPREGNQPQHF
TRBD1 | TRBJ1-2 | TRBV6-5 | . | TGTGCCAGCTCCTCCCTGGGACAGATAACCTATGGCTACACCTTC | CASSSLGQITYGYTF
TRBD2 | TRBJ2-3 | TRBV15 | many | TGTGCCACCAGCGCCCAAGCGGGGGGCACAGATACGCAGTATTTT | CATSAQAGGTDTQYF
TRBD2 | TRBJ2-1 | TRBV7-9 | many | TGTGCCAGCAGTGGACTAGATTCCTCCAATGAGCAGTTCTTC | CASSGLDSSNEQFF
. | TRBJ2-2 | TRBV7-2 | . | TGTGCCAGCAGCCGCCGACAGGCCTCGAACACCGGGGAGCTGTTTTTT | CASSRRQASNTGELFF
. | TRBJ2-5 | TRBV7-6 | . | TGTGCCAGCAGCTTAGAGGAGGGGTTCCAAGAGACCCAGTACTTC | CASSLEEGFQETQYF
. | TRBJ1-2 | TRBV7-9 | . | TGTGCCAGCAGCTTATTAGTTACGCCGGACTATGGCTACACCTTC | CASSLLVTPDYGYTF
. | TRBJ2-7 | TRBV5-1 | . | TGCGCCAGCAGCTTGGTGGGGGCCGGGAACGAGCAGTACTTC | CASSLVGAGNEQYF
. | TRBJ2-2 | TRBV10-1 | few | TGCGCCAGCAGTGAGGTACATCCGAACACCGGGGAGCTGTTTTTT | CASSEVHPNTGELFF
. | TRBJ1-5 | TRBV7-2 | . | TGTGCCAGCAGCTTTAATGTAGGTTTCAATCAGCCCCAGCATTTT | CASSFNVGFNQPQHF
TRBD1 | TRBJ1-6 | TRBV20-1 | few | TGCAGTGCTAGAGAAAAGGGGGCAAGGGGGCGGCTCAATTCACCCCTCCACTTT | CSAREKGARGRLNSPLHF
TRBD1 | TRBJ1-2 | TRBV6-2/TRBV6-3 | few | TGTGCCAGCAGTTACCCTCTACAGGGGTTCGATGGCTACACCTTC | CASSYPLQGFDGYTF
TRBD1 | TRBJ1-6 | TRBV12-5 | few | TGTGCTAGTGGTTTGGGACAGGGGGACGGTTCACCCCTCCACTTT | CASGLGQGDGSPLHF
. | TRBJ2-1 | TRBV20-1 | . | TGCAGTGCTAGAGATCTTCTCGATGAGCAGTTCTTC | CSARDLLDEQFF
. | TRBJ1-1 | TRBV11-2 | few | TGTGCCAGCAGCTCCCCTCGGACAGCTGAAGCTTTCTTT | CASSSPRTAEAFF
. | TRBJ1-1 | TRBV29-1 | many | TGCAGCGTTCAGACTGGAGGCACTGAAGCTTTCTTT | CSVQTGGTEAFF
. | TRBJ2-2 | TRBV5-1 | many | TGCGCCAGCAGCGTCAGAACAGGGTCAGACACCGGGGAGCTGTTTTTT | CASSVRTGSDTGELFF
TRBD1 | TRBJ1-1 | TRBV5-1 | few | TGCGCCAGCAGCGCCAGACCCAGGGGGCTGAACACTGAAGCTTTCTTT | CASSARPRGLNTEAFF
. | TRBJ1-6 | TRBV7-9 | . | TGTGCCAGCAGCCCCCCCGCGGGGGTAATTAATAATTCACCCCTCCACTTT | CASSPPAGVINNSPLHF
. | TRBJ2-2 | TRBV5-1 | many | TGCGCCAGCAGCCCACCGGCTGGGGAGCTGTTTTTT | CASSPPAGELFF
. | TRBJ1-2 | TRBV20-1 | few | TGCAGAGTTCGGGGGGGCTATGGCTACACCTTC | CRVRGGYGYTF
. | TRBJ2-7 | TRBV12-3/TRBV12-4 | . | TGTGCCAGCAGCTTAGATGGAAGGTGGTTCTACGAGCAGTACTTC | CASSLDGRWFYEQYF